This is a list of T cell receptor beta chains from one sample in a study of cytomegalovirus exposure and HLA in healthy donors. TCRdb keeps only in-frame clones here, not all; method: immunoSEQ multiplex PCR. The repertoire has approximately 70,000 clones, 74% of them found once; the top ten carry approximately 10%. The specimen was PBMCs. The receptors come from an older woman in good health and CMV-seropositive. CDR3s include the opening cysteine and the closing phenylalanine or tryptophan. The D gene is left open where the match is weak. Part of the rows lack a size; the others show once, few, many or a class for expanded clones.

>TRBV29-1|few|TRBJ1-1|-
TGCAGCGTTGTAGTAGACTTGAACACTGAAGCTTTCTTT
CSVVVDLNTEAFF
>TRBV2|-|TRBJ2-1|TRBD2
TGTGCCAGGACTAGCGGGGAATACAATGAGCAGTTCTTC
CARTSGEYNEQFF
>TRBV2|-|TRBJ1-1|-
TGTGCCAGCATCTTGGGGGGGGGCGCGAGTACTTTCTTT
CASILGGGASTFF
>TRBV25-1|-|TRBJ1-4|-
TGTGCCAGCAGTGCCCTAGGACAGAAGGAAACTAATGAAAAACTGTTTTTT
CASSALGQKETNEKLFF
>TRBV15|-|TRBJ1-5|-
TGTGCCACCAGCAGCATTAGAAATCAGCCCCAGCATTTT
CATSSIRNQPQHF
>TRBV18|-|TRBJ1-1|-
TGTGCCAGCTCACCAAGTCAGACTACTGAAGCTTTCTTT
CASSPSQTTEAFF
>TRBV19|-|TRBJ1-1|TRBD1
TGTGCCAGTAAGCGACAGGGGCTAGCGACTGAAGCTTTCTTT
CASKRQGLATEAFF
>TRBV4-1|few|TRBJ1-2|TRBD1
TGCGCCAGCAGTGATCCGAGAAGGGGGCGCAGCTATGGCTACACCTTC
CASSDPRRGRSYGYTF
>TRBV7-7|-|TRBJ2-5|TRBD2
TGTGCTAGCAGCTTAGCGGGGGGAGTTGAGACCCAGTACTTC
CASSLAGGVETQYF
>TRBV6-1|-|TRBJ2-2|-
TGTGCCAGCAGGAAGTGGAGGGACACCGGGGAGCTGTTTTTT
CASRKWRDTGELFF
>TRBV15|-|TRBJ2-5|TRBD1
TGTGCCACCAGCAGAGATTGGGGACAGGGGGCCGAAGGCGAGACCCAGTACTTC
CATSRDWGQGAEGETQYF
>TRBV11-3|-|TRBJ2-7|TRBD1
TGTGCCAGCAGCATAAACCCGGGACAGCCCTACGAGCAGTACTTC
CASSINPGQPYEQYF
>TRBV6-6|-|TRBJ1-1|-
TGTGCCAGCAGCCTATCCGCAAAGAGCACTGAAGCTTTCTTT
CASSLSAKSTEAFF
>TRBV6-6|-|TRBJ2-2|TRBD1
TGTGCCAGCAGCCACCGGGACAGGGATCCCACCGGGGAGCTGTTTTTT
CASSHRDRDPTGELFF
>TRBV6-6|few|TRBJ1-1|TRBD1
TGTGCCAGCAATGACAGGGGGCGGAACACTGAAGCTTTCTTT
CASNDRGRNTEAFF
>TRBV29-1|-|TRBJ1-1|TRBD1
TGCAGCGTTGAAGGAGGGCAGGGGGGCATGAACACTGAAGCTTTCTTT
CSVEGGQGGMNTEAFF
>TRBV30|-|TRBJ1-1|TRBD1
TGTGCCTGGAGTCTTACCCAGGGGGCGTCTACTGAAGCTTTCTTT
CAWSLTQGASTEAFF
>TRBV25-1|-|TRBJ1-3|-
TGTGCCAGCAGTGAATCAAGGATACAGCAGGAAATGAGCACCATATATTTT
CASSESRIQQEMSTIYF
>TRBV27|-|TRBJ2-6|-
TGTGCCAGCAGTTTAGAGGGACTTACTGGGGCCAACGTCCTGACTTTC
CASSLEGLTGANVLTF
>TRBV7-2|-|TRBJ2-3|-
TGTGCCAGCAGCACCACGGGAGGCACAGATACGCAGTATTTT
CASSTTGGTDTQYF
>TRBV19|-|TRBJ1-4|TRBD1
TGTGCCAGTAGTATTGTGACAGGGGAGGAAAAACTGTTTTTT
CASSIVTGEEKLFF
>TRBV6-1|-|TRBJ1-3|-
TGTGCCAGCAGTGAACGTCGACGGCTACCCAGGGGAAACACCATATATTTT
CASSERRRLPRGNTIYF
>TRBV6-5|-|TRBJ2-7|-
TGTGCCAGCAGTTACCCAGGGATCTACGAGCAGTACTTC
CASSYPGIYEQYF
>TRBV6-1|once|TRBJ1-6|TRBD1
TGTGCCAGCAGTGAAAAAAGGACAGGGAATTCACCCCTCCACTTT
CASSEKRTGNSPLHF
>TRBV11-2|-|TRBJ2-1|-
TGTGCCAGCAGCTTACTTTTGACTAGGAATGAGCAGTTCTTC
CASSLLLTRNEQFF
>TRBV19|few|TRBJ1-2|TRBD1
TGTGCCAGTAGTACGGGACAGGACCACTATGGCTACACCTTC
CASSTGQDHYGYTF
>TRBV4-1|-|TRBJ2-7|-
TGCGCCAGCAGCCCCCAGGGCCTAAGCTCCTACGAGCAGTACTTC
CASSPQGLSSYEQYF
>TRBV19|-|TRBJ2-7|TRBD1
TGTGCCAGTAGTATAGGACAGGGAATCGAGCAGTACTTC
CASSIGQGIEQYF